A single sample is the source of the 12 T cell receptor beta chains below, sequenced in a study of blood T cell repertoires in COVID-19. Method: immunoSEQ multiplex PCR; TCRdb's copy keeps in-frame clones and lacks some. The sample has over 100,000 clones, around four fifths seen once. Sequenced: peripheral blood. All receptors derive from a woman aged 55-70 years with acute or convalescent COVID-19.

This chain uses TRBV6-6 with TRBJ2-5; D is perhaps TRBD1 (6 bases). The V gene's germline CDR1 is MNHNY and CDR2 SVGAGI (reference sequence). This CDR3 has 13 amino acids. V lost 6 bases and J 4 bases, leaving 12 bases between the germline ends. CDR3 sequence: CASRSDRRETQYF. The CDR3 DNA sequence: TGTGCCAGCAGATCCGACAGGAGAGAGACCCAGTACTTC.

The V gene is TRBV7-3, the J gene TRBJ1-6; 7 bases align to TRBD1. CDR1 is SGHTA, CDR2 FQGTGA, per germline. J gave up 11 bases and V 5 bases, and 9 bases lay outside the gene matches. This CDR3 has 14 residues. As DNA, the CDR3 is TGTGCCAGCAGCAAAGGGACAGCGGGAGCACCCCTCCACTTT. Translated, it gives CASSKGTAGAPLHF.

The genes are TRBV7-3 and TRBJ2-6; 9 bases line up with TRBD2. Germline V gives CDR1 SGHTA, CDR2 FQGTGA. The CDR3 is 17 amino acids. With V trimmed by 3 bases and J by 2 bases, 5 bases remained unmatched. The CDR3 protein is CASSFPLAGAGANVLTF. DNA for the CDR3: TGTGCCAGCAGCTTCCCTTTAGCGGGGGCTGGGGCCAACGTCCTGACTTTC. Variable domain in full (rest from reference TRBV7-3 and TRBJ2-6): GAGVSQTPSNKVTEKGKYVELRCDPISGHTALYWYRQSLGQGPEFLIYFQGTGAADDSGLPNDRFFAVRPEGSVSTLKIQRTERGDSAVYLCASSFPLAGAGANVLTFGAGSRLTVL.

The V gene is TRBV9, the J gene TRBJ1-2; the match to TRBD1 covers 9 bases. Germline V lookup: CDR1 SGDLS, CDR2 YYNGEE. V dropped 4 bases and J dropped 8; count of bases not matched to a gene: 12. The length of the CDR3 is 15 residues. CDR3 sequence reads: CASSSQLTGGHGYTF. The CDR3 bases are TGTGCCAGCAGCTCCCAACTCACAGGGGGCCACGGCTACACCTTC.

This chain connects TRBV24-1 to TRBJ2-2, with 7 bases that match TRBD1. The length of the CDR3 is 14 residues. Trimming removed 6 bases from V and 4 bases from J; junction bases left unmatched: 4. The germline V gene encodes CDR1 KGHDR and CDR2 SFDVKD. CDR3: CATSRDSLTGELFF. As DNA, the CDR3 is TGTGCCACCAGTCGGGACAGCCTCACCGGGGAGCTGTTTTTT.

The chain is built from TRBV28 and TRBJ2-3, with 7 bases identical to TRBD1. Germline CDR1 is MDHEN and CDR2 is SYDVKM. V gave up 7 bases and J gave up 4 bases; unmatched junction bases: 5. The CDR3 extends over 13 amino acids. The CDR3 sequence is CASMRQGADTQYF. The CDR3 nucleotides are TGTGCCAGCATGCGACAGGGAGCAGATACGCAGTATTTT.

Only one count was recorded for this clone. This chain connects TRBV28 to TRBJ1-6; TRBD1 matches 8 bases. With V trimmed by 4 bases and J by 8 bases, 4 bases remained unmatched. Germline assignment: CDR1 MDHEN and CDR2 SYDVKM. CDR3 size: 14 residues. CDR3 DNA: TGTGCCAGCAGTTCACAGGGGGTTTATTCACCCCTCCACTTT. Amino acid sequence: CASSSQGVYSPLHF.

The chain couples TRBV28 to TRBJ1-6, with 8 bases identical to TRBD1. CDR1 and CDR2 from the germline V gene are MDHEN and SYDVKM. V lost 5 bases to trimming and J lost 6 bases; unmatched junction nucleotides: 9. This CDR3 region has 16 residues. The CDR3 loop reads CASSTPPGQANSPLHF. The CDR3 coding sequence is TGTGCCAGCAGTACCCCTCCGGGACAGGCTAATTCACCCCTCCACTTT.

The chain uses TRBV5-3 and TRBJ1-3, with 7 positions matching TRBD1. TRBV5-3 is an ORF, with its function uncertain. The CDR3 runs to 15 residues. V gave up 2 bases and J gave up 2 bases; unmatched junction bases: 4. The CDR3 DNA sequence: TGTGCCAGAAGCTTAGAAGGGGGCCCTGGAAACACCATATATTTT. It yields the protein CARSLEGGPGNTIYF.

This rearrangement joins TRBV7-2 to TRBJ1-2, with D perhaps TRBD1 (5 bases). The CDR3 is 14 residues long. From germline, CDR1 is SGHTA and CDR2 FQGNSA. The V gene lost 5 bases and the J gene lost 4 bases, with 14 bases spanning the gap. The CDR3 region has the DNA TGTGCCAGCAGCCTCGGGGGGAAGATCTATGGCTACACCTTC. Translated: CASSLGGKIYGYTF.

This rearrangement joins TRBV19 to TRBJ1-5; D is uncertain. The CDR3 is 13 amino acids. Trimming stripped 11 bases from V and 7 bases from J, with 18 bases between. The germline V gene has CDR1 LNHDA and CDR2 SQIVND (reference sequence). The DNA of the CDR3 is TGTGCCTCGAGTCGGGTACTAAGCCAGCCCCAGCATTTT. The encoded protein is CASSRVLSQPQHF.

This sequence joins TRBV6-5 and TRBJ2-7, with 8 bases identical to TRBD1. J gave up 6 bases and V 7 bases, and 11 bases lay outside the gene matches. CDR1 is MNHEY, CDR2 SVGAGI, per germline. CDR3 length equals 14 residues. The CDR3 DNA reads as TGTGCCAGCAACTCCGGGACAGGAATTTTCGAGCAGTACTTC. As protein: CASNSGTGIFEQYF.